Each of the 10 T cell receptor beta chains below was sequenced from the same sample in a study of Graves' ophthalmopathy and Graves' hyperthyroidism. Amplified TCR beta CDR3 regions were obtained using RNA transcripts as template. Scientists carried out first-round RT-PCR using HTBI primers and then a second-round multiplex PCR. TCRdb re-derived calls from the multiplex PCR reads in MiXCR, one entry per CDR3 protein. The table lists some 1.1 million distinct CDR3 sequences, 36% of them singletons. The sample consisted of peripheral blood or thyroid tissue (not recorded which). These receptors all come from an adult man with Graves' hyperthyroidism.

This chain connects TRBV9 to TRBJ1-5; the match to TRBD1 covers 7 bases. Losses at the gene ends were 0 bases for V and 0 bases for J; bases not matched to a gene: 12. Germline V gives CDR1 SGDLS, CDR2 YYNGEE. This CDR3 has 19 residues. CDR3 amino acids: CASSVAHQGVSSSNQPQHF. The CDR3 nucleotides read TGTGCCAGCAGCGTAGCTCACCAGGGGGTGAGTTCTAGCAATCAGCCCCAGCATTTT.

This chain uses TRBV7-9 with TRBJ2-7; no clear D. The CDR3 has 14 residues. V lost 5 bases, J lost 1 base, and 12 bases lay in between. Per the germline V gene, CDR1 is SEHNR and CDR2 is FQNEAQ (reference sequence). In DNA form, the CDR3 reads TGTGCCAGCAGCCAAGGTACCAGGTCCTACGAGCAGTACTTC. It specifies CASSQGTRSYEQYF.

The gene calls are TRBV30 and TRBJ2-7; D not certain. Trimming pared 2 bases from V and 2 bases from J, leaving 4 bases between. This CDR3 contains 11 residues. Germline V gene lookup returns CDR1 GTSNPN and CDR2 SVGIG (reference sequence). This CDR3 reads CAWSRPYEQYF. CDR3 DNA sequence: TGTGCCTGGAGTCGACCCTACGAGCAGTACTTC.

This clonotype was recorded a few times. The chain employs TRBV27 and TRBJ2-5; 7 bases are shared with TRBD2. The CDR3 covers 16 residues. Losses at the gene ends were 5 bases for V and 5 bases for J; bases not matched to a gene: 14. Germline V gene lookup returns CDR1 MNHEY and CDR2 SMNVEV (reference sequence). CDR3 sequence (DNA): TGTGCCAGCAGTCCGTGGGCGGGGGACGGAGGGGAGACCCAGTACTTC. It codes for CASSPWAGDGGETQYF.

This clonotype was seen repeatedly, ten times or more. V is TRBV29-1 and J is TRBJ2-5; 7 bases agree with TRBD1. V lost 7 bases to trimming and J lost 4 bases; unmatched junction nucleotides: 9. Germline V gene lookup returns CDR1 SQVTM and CDR2 ANQGSEA. The CDR3 consists of 13 residues. This CDR3 is CSAKGGAGETQYF. The CDR3 region has the DNA TGCAGCGCAAAAGGGGGCGCGGGAGAGACCCAGTACTTC.

A few counts support this clonotype. The V and J genes are TRBV6-2 or TRBV6-3 and TRBJ2-5, with D perhaps assigned TRBD1 or TRBD2 (5 bases each). Germline CDR1 is MNHEY and CDR2 is SVGEGT. V dropped 4 bases and J dropped 7 bases, with 25 bases sitting between them. The CDR3 has 17 residues. The CDR3 DNA is TGTGCCAGCAGTTCGTATCTTAAATATGGGCATGGGGGGACCCAGTACTTC. It yields the protein CASSSYLKYGHGGTQYF.

This clonotype came up a few times. This chain links TRBV20-1 with TRBJ1-1; 8 bases match TRBD1. The V gene end was trimmed by 6 bases and the J gene end by 1 base; junction bases not matched to a gene: 4. The CDR3 contains 13 residues. The germline V gene has CDR1 DFQATT and CDR2 SNEGSKA (reference sequence). CDR3 residues: CSAAGGPNTEAFF. DNA for the CDR3: TGCAGTGCCGCAGGGGGCCCGAACACTGAAGCTTTCTTT.

This clonotype showed up many times. The rearrangement links TRBV15 to TRBJ1-1, with a possible D match to TRBD1 (6 bases). Looked up from germline, CDR1 is LNHNV and CDR2 is YYDKDF (reference sequence). V was shortened by 0 bases and J by 8 bases, with 10 bases between the two germline ends. The CDR3 has 13 residues. This CDR3 reads CATSRDWGQEAFF. The CDR3 DNA reads as TGTGCCACCAGCAGAGATTGGGGGCAGGAAGCTTTCTTT.

The sample holds many counts of this clonotype. V and J are TRBV7-2 and TRBJ1-4, with D maybe TRBD1 (6 bases). The CDR3 spans 15 residues. Per germline, CDR1 SGHTA and CDR2 FQGNSA. The V and J ends lost 4 bases and 7 bases respectively, with 16 bases between them. This CDR3 is CASSSPGQTREKLFF. For the CDR3, the DNA is TGTGCCAGCAGCTCGCCCGGACAGACTCGTGAAAAACTGTTTTTT.

This clonotype was found many times. The chain has TRBV20-1 and TRBJ2-7; 8 bases map to TRBD2. Per the germline V gene, CDR1 is DFQATT and CDR2 is SNEGSKA (reference sequence). The CDR3 loop spans 11 amino acids. J was trimmed by 6 bases and V by 5 bases; bases with no gene match: 3. Here the CDR3 DNA reads TGCAGTGCTCGGGAGGGCGCCGAGCAGTACTTC. Residues: CSAREGAEQYF.